This T cell receptor (beta chain) appears in the sequencing data of a study of blood T cells in healthy people across ages. Each donor was a healthy Caucasian individual from Russia, aged about 6 to 90. The study isolated at least 7 million PBMCs from each sample. After removal of 0 bases from V and 4 bases from J, the junction contained 7 bases not matched to a gene. The germline gives CDR1 SGHRS, CDR2 YFSETQ. The CDR3 has 16 residues. The authors ran a second PCR of roughly 7 to 11 cycles using a sample-barcoded 5' primer and a J-beta primer mix. One entry per CDR3 protein, called by TCRdb with MiXCR from the 5' RACE reads. The data show around 990,000 distinct CDR3 sequences, around two fifths seen once.

The J gene is TRBJ2-1, the V gene TRBV5-1, with 7 bases aligning to TRBD1. This receptor was taken from a man aged 18 to 35 in good health. Sequencing was carried out using blood. The CDR3 spells CASSLGPGQLYNEQFF. Here the CDR3 DNA reads TGCGCCAGCAGCTTGGGCCCGGGACAGTTATACAATGAGCAGTTCTTC.